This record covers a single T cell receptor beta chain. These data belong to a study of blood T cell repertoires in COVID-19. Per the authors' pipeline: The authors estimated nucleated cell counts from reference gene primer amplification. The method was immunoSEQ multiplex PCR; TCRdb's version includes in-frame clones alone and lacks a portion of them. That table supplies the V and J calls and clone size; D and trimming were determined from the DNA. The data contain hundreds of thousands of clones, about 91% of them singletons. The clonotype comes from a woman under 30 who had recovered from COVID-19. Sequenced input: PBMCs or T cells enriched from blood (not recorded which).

The CDR3, as DNA: TGTGCCAGCAGTACTGGACAGGGTAATTCACCCCTCCACTTT. Translated, it gives CASSTGQGNSPLHF. J is TRBJ1-6 and V is TRBV27, with 8 bases fitting TRBD1. Germline CDR1 reads MNHEY; CDR2 reads SMNVEV (reference sequence). This CDR3 is 14 amino acids long. V lost 5 bases, J lost 6 bases, and 3 bases stayed unmatched.